This TCR beta chain appears in the sequencing data of a study of breast tumors, draining lymph nodes, adjacent tissues. Study results and limitations: Luminal-like breast cancer showed significantly greater tumor-nontumor repertoire similarity than basal-like breast cancer did.

The lymph nodes were axillary draining lymph nodes from breast cancer patients. CDR1 is SGHTA, CDR2 FQGNSA, per germline. The CDR3 contains 20 residues. TCRdb re-called the multiplex PCR reads through MiXCR, storing one row per CDR3 protein. Found here are some 100,000 distinct CDR3 sequences, 21% of them singletons; the top ten hold approximately 1.3%. In its sample, this clonotype was seen a few times. The antigen is unknown. This could be a read error, since a much larger clone is one nucleotide away. This sequence joins TRBV7-2 and TRBJ2-3, with D tentatively TRBD1 (7 bases). The TCR originated in a female donor with breast cancer. Some clones in this sample may be carry-over from other donors' samples. Source material: axillary lymph node tissue. The CDR3 coding sequence is TGTGCCAGCAGCTTAGTCGCTTACGGCGGGGCTAAGGTGGGGACAGATGCGCAGTATTTT. Translating it yields CASSLVAYGGAKVGTDAQYF.